Sequencing of this TCR beta chain was carried out in a study of shared clonotypes between healthy human individuals. V shed 4 bases, J shed 1 base, and the junction held 0 bases outside the gene matches. This CDR3 is 14 amino acids long. Per germline, CDR1 SNHLY and CDR2 FYNNEI. Profiled with immunoSEQ multiplex PCR; TCRdb holds only in-frame clones, not every one. The sample holds 1.4 million or so clones, around 98.5% seen once. The sequenced sample consisted of naive CD4+ T cells sorted from blood. This sample's subset: CD45RA+ positively selected. The receptor was derived from a young man in good health. The genes are TRBV2 and TRBJ1-1, with 10 bases fitting TRBD1. The chain's CDR3 is CASSGDRGNTEAFF. The DNA for the CDR3 is TGTGCCAGCAGTGGGGACAGGGGGAACACTGAAGCTTTCTTT. The full variable domain, in which reference TRBV2 and TRBJ1-1 provide the parts outside the CDR3, is EPEVTQTPSHQVTQMGQEVILRCVPISNHLYFYWYRQILGQKVEFLVSFYNNEISEKSEIFDDQFSVERPDGSNFTLKIRSTKLEDSAMYFCASSGDRGNTEAFFGQGTRLTVV.